This T cell receptor (beta chain) was observed in a study of neoadjuvant anti-PD-1 for oral cavity cancer. Study overall: Patients without progression received a fourth nivolumab dose around day 43, then surgical resection on days 50-56. Findings and limits, study-wide: Treg/Th17 ratio rose with pretreatment blood and fell with post-treatment tumor TCRbeta clonality. Only three patients per response group were TCR-analyzed; validation needed.

V shed 10 bases and J shed 4 bases, with 16 bases lying between them. CDR1 is MDHEN and CDR2 is SYDVKM in the germline V gene. The CDR3 loop spans 13 amino acids. A note on this clone: Its antigen is not known.

Measured with immunoSEQ multiplex PCR; TCRdb has only the in-frame clones, and not every one. The sample holds under 7,000 clones, approximately 59% seen once. Indicated time point: after neoadjuvant nivolumab, at surgical resection. These oral cavity squamous cell carcinomas were HPV-negative and locally advanced. Sample: tumor tissue, taken after nivolumab (anti-PD-1) treatment. This clonotype was sampled from a person aged 35 to 85 with oral cavity squamous cell carcinoma. V gene TRBV28 combines with J gene TRBJ2-5, with D uncertain. The CDR3 sequence: CATSTPSLETQYF. DNA of the CDR3: TGTGCCACCAGCACCCCATCGCTAGAGACCCAGTACTTC.